Listed below are T cell receptor beta chains from one sample, sequenced in a study of graft-versus-host responses after intestinal transplantation. Method: immunoSEQ multiplex PCR; TCRdb's copy keeps in-frame clones and lacks some. The sample records 70,000 or so clones, 84% being singletons. These receptors have no known antigen. Sequencing was performed on unstimulated CD4+ T cells sorted from spleen or lymph node cells, taken before transplant. These receptors came from a human donor who was the organ donor for an intestinal transplant. The CDR3 runs from the conserved cysteine through the conserved F or W. The D gene is left open where the match is weak. Not all rows give a size; the values are once, few, many and, for expanded clones, a class.

.	TRBV20-1	.	TRBJ1-5	CSAQGAQPQHF	TGCAGTGCTCAGGGTGCTCAGCCCCAGCATTTT
.	TRBV2	.	TRBJ2-2	CASSEQLRGATAGELFF	TGTGCCAGCAGTGAACAGCTCCGGGGGGCTACCGCCGGGGAGCTGTTTTTT
TRBD1	TRBV28	.	TRBJ2-5	CASSTGTGVQETQYF	TGTGCCAGCAGCACCGGGACAGGGGTCCAAGAGACCCAGTACTTC
TRBD1	TRBV4-2	.	TRBJ2-1	CASSQDRTGTGDYNEQFF	TGTGCCAGCAGCCAAGATCGCACCGGGACAGGGGACTACAATGAGCAGTTCTTC
.	TRBV28	.	TRBJ2-2	CASLPGVRTGELFF	TGTGCCAGCCTCCCAGGGGTCCGCACCGGGGAGCTGTTTTTT
.	TRBV2	.	TRBJ1-5	CASSESLGNQPQHF	TGTGCCAGCAGTGAAAGCTTGGGCAATCAGCCCCAGCATTTT
TRBD2	TRBV6-1	.	TRBJ2-2	CASKAGGRSGELFF	TGTGCCAGCAAAGCGGGGGGGCGGTCCGGGGAGCTGTTTTTT
.	TRBV2	.	TRBJ1-5	CASSAENQPQHF	TGTGCCAGCAGTGCTGAGAATCAGCCCCAGCATTTT
.	TRBV7-2	.	TRBJ1-4	CASSLRGGGTNEKLFF	TGTGCCAGCAGCTTACGAGGGGGAGGGACTAATGAAAAACTGTTTTTT
TRBD1	TRBV7-2	.	TRBJ1-5	CASGFRGQEPQHF	TGTGCCAGCGGCTTCAGGGGACAGGAGCCCCAGCATTTT
.	TRBV6-4	.	TRBJ1-5	CARNNRPTCRQPQHF	TGTGCCAGGAACAATAGACCGACCTGCAGGCAGCCCCAGCATTTT
.	TRBV12-5	.	TRBJ1-1	CASGSSTRQNTEAFF	TGTGCTAGTGGTTCGTCGACAAGGCAGAACACTGAAGCTTTCTTT
TRBD1	TRBV7-2	.	TRBJ2-1	CASSSAKNRGNEQFF	TGTGCCAGCAGCTCCGCCAAAAACAGGGGAAATGAGCAGTTCTTC
.	TRBV2	.	TRBJ2-5	CASRLQGSETQYF	TGTGCCAGCAGGCTCCAGGGTTCCGAGACCCAGTACTTC
.	TRBV14	.	TRBJ1-5	CASSQVSGQPQHF	TGTGCCAGCAGCCAAGTGTCGGGTCAGCCCCAGCATTTT
.	TRBV11-2	.	TRBJ1-3	CASSLGDIAGNTIYF	TGTGCCAGCAGCTTAGGGGACATTGCTGGAAACACCATATATTTT
TRBD1	TRBV6-1	.	TRBJ1-2	CASSATSGQGPGGYTF	TGTGCCAGCAGTGCAACCTCGGGACAGGGACCCGGTGGCTACACCTTC
TRBD1	TRBV5-1	.	TRBJ1-3	CASSGPDRLSGNTIYF	TGCGCCAGCAGTGGTCCGGACAGGCTCTCTGGAAACACCATATATTTT
TRBD2	TRBV10-3	.	TRBJ2-1	CAISDRGRLAGARGLNEQFF	TGTGCCATCAGTGATAGGGGGAGACTAGCGGGGGCCCGGGGTCTCAATGAGCAGTTCTTC
.	TRBV5-4	.	TRBJ2-1	CASSFSGVEWGASYNEQFF	TGTGCCAGCAGTTTCTCGGGTGTGGAGTGGGGCGCCTCCTACAATGAGCAGTTCTTC
TRBD1	TRBV6-6	.	TRBJ1-2	CASRVTGNYGYTF	TGTGCCAGCAGGGTGACAGGGAACTATGGCTACACCTTC
.	TRBV7-9	.	TRBJ2-5	CASSLAGHQETQYF	TGTGCCAGCAGCTTAGCGGGACATCAAGAGACCCAGTACTTC
.	TRBV4-1	.	TRBJ1-5	CASSLHRDQPQHF	TGCGCCAGCAGCCTGCACAGGGACCAGCCCCAGCATTTT
TRBD1	TRBV19	.	TRBJ1-1	CASSTLAGTANTEAFF	TGTGCCAGTAGTACACTTGCCGGGACAGCGAACACTGAAGCTTTCTTT
.	TRBV7-9	.	TRBJ2-2	CASSFPTNTGELFF	TGTGCCAGCAGCTTCCCAACTAACACCGGGGAGCTGTTTTTT
.	TRBV7-8	.	TRBJ2-4	CASSLGQLAKNIQYF	TGTGCCAGCAGCTTAGGACAGCTAGCCAAAAACATTCAGTACTTC
TRBD1	TRBV14	few	TRBJ1-6	CASSPRTGRGSPLHF	TGTGCCAGCAGCCCCCGGACAGGGAGGGGTTCACCCCTCCACTTT
TRBD1	TRBV29-1	.	TRBJ1-1	CSAKQGLGTEAFF	TGCAGCGCCAAACAGGGGCTGGGCACTGAAGCTTTCTTT
TRBD1	TRBV7-8	.	TRBJ1-5	CASSPTDRGSTGNQPQHF	TGTGCCAGCAGCCCGACGGACAGGGGCAGTACTGGCAATCAGCCCCAGCATTTT
.	TRBV7-9	.	TRBJ1-2	CASSLSSPSGGYTF	TGTGCCAGCAGCTTATCGTCTCCTTCGGGTGGCTACACCTTC
TRBD1	TRBV30	.	TRBJ1-1	CAWRFYDRGAAEAFF	TGTGCCTGGAGATTTTATGACAGGGGCGCGGCTGAAGCTTTCTTT
.	TRBV19	.	TRBJ1-5	CASSISGGSVHF	TGTGCCAGTAGTATCTCGGGGGGGTCGGTTCATTTT
.	TRBV9	.	TRBJ2-3	CASSVAPGHDTDTQYF	TGTGCCAGCAGCGTAGCCCCAGGGCATGACACAGATACGCAGTATTTT
TRBD2	TRBV28	.	TRBJ2-5	CASETSGAETQYF	TGTGCCAGCGAGACTAGCGGGGCAGAGACCCAGTACTTC
TRBD2	TRBV5-1	.	TRBJ2-3	CASSLPLATMTSGVQDTQYF	TGCGCCAGCAGCTTGCCTCTGGCGACAATGACTAGCGGGGTCCAAGATACGCAGTATTTT
TRBD2	TRBV7-2	.	TRBJ2-1	CASSLAGGGRSNEQFF	TGTGCCAGCAGCTTAGCCGGCGGGGGGAGGAGTAATGAGCAGTTCTTC
.	TRBV10-1	.	TRBJ2-3	CASSEIAPGSTRTDTQYF	TGCGCCAGCAGTGAGATCGCTCCGGGATCCACACGCACAGATACGCAGTATTTT
.	TRBV7-9	.	TRBJ2-5	CASSPNTGRETQYF	TGTGCCAGCAGCCCCAACACTGGGAGGGAGACCCAGTACTTC
TRBD2	TRBV7-2	.	TRBJ2-1	CASSPGGLYEQFF	TGTGCCAGCAGCCCGGGGGGTCTCTATGAGCAGTTCTTC
.	TRBV5-4	.	TRBJ1-1	CASSFVGPEAFF	TGTGCCAGCAGCTTTGTGGGGCCTGAAGCTTTCTTT
.	TRBV5-6	.	TRBJ2-3	CASSLARFTDTQYF	TGTGCCAGCAGCCTCGCTAGGTTCACAGATACGCAGTATTTT
.	TRBV29-1	.	TRBJ2-1	CSVGLALGNEQFF	TGCAGCGTTGGGTTAGCCCTGGGCAATGAGCAGTTCTTC
TRBD1	TRBV6-1	.	TRBJ2-1	CASRSAGTGYNEQFF	TGTGCCAGCAGATCCGCCGGGACAGGGTACAATGAGCAGTTCTTC
TRBD1	TRBV7-9	few	TRBJ1-5	CASSRTDRVNQPQHF	TGTGCCAGCAGCAGGACCGACAGGGTCAATCAGCCCCAGCATTTT
TRBD1	TRBV28	.	TRBJ1-1	CASSPQGALTEAFF	TGTGCCAGCAGTCCACAGGGGGCGCTTACTGAAGCTTTCTTT
TRBD1	TRBV28	once	TRBJ2-5	CASSQPQGLGETQYF	TGTGCCAGCAGTCAGCCACAGGGGCTAGGGGAGACCCAGTACTTC
.	TRBV13	few	TRBJ1-3	CASSPGLLSGNTIYF	TGTGCCAGCAGCCCTGGACTGCTCTCTGGAAACACCATATATTTT
TRBD2	TRBV6-5	.	TRBJ2-3	CARTTSGGRNTQYF	TGTGCCAGAACCACTAGCGGGGGACGTAATACGCAGTATTTT
.	TRBV28	.	TRBJ1-4	CASSLAGDDEKLFF	TGTGCCAGCAGTTTAGCAGGGGACGATGAAAAACTGTTTTTT
TRBD1	TRBV7-8	.	TRBJ1-6	CASSFKGARSPLHF	TGTGCCAGCAGCTTCAAGGGGGCGAGGTCACCCCTCCACTTT
.	TRBV7-9	.	TRBJ1-4	CASSPTSATNEKLFF	TGTGCCAGCAGTCCTACTTCCGCAACTAATGAAAAACTGTTTTTT
.	TRBV9	.	TRBJ1-2	CASSRGSQYGYTF	TGTGCCAGCAGCCGTGGCAGTCAATATGGCTACACCTTC